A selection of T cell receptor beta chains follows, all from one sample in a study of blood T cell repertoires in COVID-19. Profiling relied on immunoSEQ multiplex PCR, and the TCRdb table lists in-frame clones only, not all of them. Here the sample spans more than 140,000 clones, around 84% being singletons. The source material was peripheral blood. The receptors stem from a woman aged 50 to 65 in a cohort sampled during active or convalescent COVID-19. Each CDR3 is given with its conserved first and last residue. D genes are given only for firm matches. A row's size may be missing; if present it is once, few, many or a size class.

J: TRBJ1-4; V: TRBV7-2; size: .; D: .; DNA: TGTGCCAGCAGCCCACACTCGTGGAGGGACCAACTGTTTTTT; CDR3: CASSPHSWRDQLFF
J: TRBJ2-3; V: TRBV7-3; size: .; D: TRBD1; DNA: TGTGCCAGCAGCTTCCGACAGGGTAGCACAGATACGCAGTATTTT; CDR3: CASSFRQGSTDTQYF
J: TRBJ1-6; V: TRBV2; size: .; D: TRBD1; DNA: TGTGCCAGCGGACAGGGACGCGATTCACCCCTCCACTTT; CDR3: CASGQGRDSPLHF
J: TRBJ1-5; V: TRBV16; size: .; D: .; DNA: TGTGCCAGCAGCCACAAGACAGCACCCTATCAGCCCCAGCATTTT; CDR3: CASSHKTAPYQPQHF
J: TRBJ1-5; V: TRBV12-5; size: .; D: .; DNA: TGTGCTAGTGGTTTGGTAGGCGGAGGTCAGCCCCAGCATTTT; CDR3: CASGLVGGGQPQHF
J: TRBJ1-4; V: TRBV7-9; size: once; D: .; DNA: TGTGCCAGCAGCCCACAGATGTCAACTAATGAAAAACTGTTTTTT; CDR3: CASSPQMSTNEKLFF
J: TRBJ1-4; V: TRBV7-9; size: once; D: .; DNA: TGTGCCAGCAGCTTAAGAGTTCCAGGGTCAGGGGAAAAACTGTTTTTT; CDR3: CASSLRVPGSGEKLFF
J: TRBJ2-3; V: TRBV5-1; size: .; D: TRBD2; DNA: TGCGCCAGCAGGAGGCGGGGGGTAGATACGCAGTATTTT; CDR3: CASRRRGVDTQYF
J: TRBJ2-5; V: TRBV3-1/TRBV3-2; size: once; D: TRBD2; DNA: TGTGCCAGCAGCCTCTGGACTAGCGAAGAGACCCAGTACTTC; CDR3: CASSLWTSEETQYF
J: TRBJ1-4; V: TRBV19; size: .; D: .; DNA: TGTGCCAGTACCAGGGCAACTAATGAAAAACTGTTTTTT; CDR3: CASTRATNEKLFF
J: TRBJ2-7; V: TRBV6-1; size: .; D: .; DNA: TGTGCCAGCAGTGAATGGGTGGGGGGGGCCGGGTACGAGCAGTACTTC; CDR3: CASSEWVGGAGYEQYF
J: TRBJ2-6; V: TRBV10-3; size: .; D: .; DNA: TGTGCCATCAGTGAGCGGGCCCTGGACTCGACTGGGGCCAACGTCCTGACTTTC; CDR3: CAISERALDSTGANVLTF
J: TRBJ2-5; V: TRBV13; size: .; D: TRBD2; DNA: TGTGCCAGCAGCTTCGGGGGGATCCCGGGAGAGACCCAGTACTTC; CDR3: CASSFGGIPGETQYF
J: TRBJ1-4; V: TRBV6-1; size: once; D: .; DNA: TGTGCCAGCAGTGAAGCAATTGGTCGCAGGAATGAAAAACTGTTTTTT; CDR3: CASSEAIGRRNEKLFF
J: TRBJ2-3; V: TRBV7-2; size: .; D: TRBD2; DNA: TGTGCCAGCAGCCCACGGGAGGCAGATACGCAGTATTTT; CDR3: CASSPREADTQYF